The rows below give T cell receptor beta chains drawn from one sample of a study of shared clonotypes between healthy human individuals. TCRdb's table, derived via immunoSEQ multiplex PCR, lists solely in-frame clones and lacks some. The sample comprises 2 million to 2.5 million clones, approximately 93% of which are singletons, and 0.39% rests with the top ten. The sequenced material came from naive CD4+ T cells from PBMCs. The receptors shown here come from a man aged 18 to 29 in good health. Some clones in this sample may be carry-over from other donors' samples. Both conserved end residues are trimmed from each CDR3. The D gene is left open where the match is weak.

NA TRBV6-6 ASTGDTGELF
NA TRBV28 ASSLEGLGEKLF
NA TRBV19 ASSRASGNTIY
TRBD1 TRBV6-6 ASSPGQGRNQPQH
NA TRBV5-5 ASSLDSYAEAF
TRBD1 TRBV10-1 ASSERGQGEQF
NA TRBV9 ASSFNYATSYNEQF
NA TRBV5-1 ASSLVASSDLTQY
NA TRBV9 ASSVASRNTGELF
NA TRBV28 ATTPAGSGNTIY
NA TRBV5-1 ASSLEGDQETQY
NA TRBV7-8 ASSSSEGNNSPLH
NA TRBV5-8 ASTARGRTGELF
NA TRBV5-1 ASSLAGFSPLH
NA TRBV5-1 ASSSPDSTDTQY
TRBD2 TRBV28 ASTPSGRETQY
NA TRBV29-1 SVEDREVCNQPQH
TRBD1 TRBV28 ASSAAGQGLNTEAF
NA TRBV5-1 ASSFRDPPGEQF
TRBD2 TRBV18 ASSPLAASGRADTQY
TRBD1 TRBV6-6 ASSPPRGGNEQY
NA TRBV5-1 ASKETRRLSYNEQF
TRBD2 TRBV7-6 ASSLSPSGQSYEQY
TRBD1 TRBV7-8 ASSQGQQETQY
NA TRBV5-1 ASSLDLARNEQF
NA TRBV5-1 ASGRSASTDTQY
NA TRBV27 ASTQGYT
NA TRBV5-1 ASKRTANTGELF